This T cell receptor beta chain is drawn from a study of shared clonotypes between healthy human individuals. Study observations and caveats: Clonotype sharing across donors was expected to vary with sequencing depth.

Each cell subset's genomic DNA was divided evenly among several immunoSEQ plates. Only in-frame clones appear in the TCRdb table, and some are missing; sequencing was by immunoSEQ multiplex PCR. The sample yields 650,000 to 800,000 clones, under 95% seen once. CD45RO-negative CD8 cells positively selected for CCR7 made up the naive population, which excluded terminally differentiated effector memory CD45RA+ cells. CDR3 length: 14 amino acids. Trimming shortened V by 3 bases and J by 2 bases, and 9 bases separated the two germline ends. Germline V lookup: CDR1 LNHDA, CDR2 SQIVND (reference sequence). As for this clone: Antigen specificity is unknown.

The sequence derives from a young man in good health. The rearrangement uses TRBV19 and TRBJ2-3; a possible D gene is TRBD1 (5 bases). Material for sequencing was naive CD8+ T cells sorted from blood. The CDR3 DNA sequence: TGTGCCAGTAGTATCTCAGGGATCACAGATACGCAGTATTTT. Encoded protein: CASSISGITDTQYF. Combining the CDR3 with reference TRBV19 and TRBJ2-3 gives the whole variable domain DGGITQSPKYLFRKEGQNVTLSCEQNLNHDAMYWYRQDPGQGLRLIYYSQIVNDFQKGDIAEGYSVSREKKESFPLTVTSAQKNPTAFYLCASSISGITDTQYFGPGTRLTVL.